This TCR beta chain originates from a study of cytomegalovirus exposure and HLA in healthy donors. Broader study findings: By HLA locus, TCR association rates varied in a later analysis, with DRB1 showing the most and HLA-C the fewest. In a later analysis, an Asian-associated ancestry cluster reportedly showed fewer N-insertions than the approximately 700-donor mean.

This clone was seen more than once but under ten times. Its antigen is unidentified. At collection, donors were nominally healthy, but unrecorded immune exposures were probable. Between the trimmed V and J ends, which lost 2 bases and 2 bases, there was a span of 25 bases. Per germline, CDR1 GTSNPN and CDR2 SVGIG (reference sequence). The CDR3 has 18 amino acids. PCR was performed using 60 Vbeta and 13 Jbeta primers. Clones were read by immunoSEQ multiplex PCR, and TCRdb kept only the in-frame ones, dropping some. The sample yields 75,000 to 90,000 clones, about 9.4% seen once. The clonotype comes from a man in his fifties or sixties in good health and CMV-seropositive. This chain connects TRBV30 to TRBJ2-7; D possibly corresponds to TRBD1 (5 bases). Sequencing input: PBMCs. The CDR3: CAWSHNLRRQFVPYEQYF. The CDR3 nucleotides are TGTGCCTGGAGTCACAACCTTAGGCGACAGTTTGTACCCTACGAGCAGTACTTC.